A single sample is the source of the 27 T cell receptor beta chains below, sequenced in a study of blood T cell repertoires in COVID-19. The assay was immunoSEQ multiplex PCR, and TCRdb's table has in-frame clones only and misses some. The sample includes approximately 200,000 clones, roughly 90% of them seen just once. Specimen: PBMCs or T cells enriched from blood (not recorded which). Every receptor here comes from a woman between 25 and 40 years old who had been exposed to COVID-19.

The genes are TRBV10-3 and TRBJ1-2; 7 nucleotides line up with TRBD1. J was trimmed by 3 bases and V by 10 bases; bases with no gene match: 8. The germline V gene has CDR1 ENHRY and CDR2 SYGVKD. The CDR3 consists of 13 residues. The CDR3, as DNA: TGTGCCAACAGGGACAGACAACACTATGGCTACACCTTC. As protein: CANRDRQHYGYTF.

The chain employs TRBV7-9 and TRBJ1-5, with a weak D call TRBD1 (6 bases). Trimming left V 4 bases short and J 5 bases short, with 15 bases between. Germline V gene sequence: CDR1 SEHNR, CDR2 FQNEAQ (reference sequence). The CDR3 covers 15 residues. The CDR3 is CASSSSPQGYQPQHF. The CDR3 bases are TGTGCCAGCAGCTCATCCCCACAGGGATATCAGCCCCAGCATTTT. The full variable domain, completed using reference TRBV7-9 and TRBJ1-5, is DTGVSQNPRHKITKRGQNVTFRCDPISEHNRLYWYRQTLGQGPEFLTYFQNEAQLEKSRLLSDRFSAERPKGSFSTLEIQRTEQGDSAMYLCASSSSPQGYQPQHFGDGTRLSIL.

V is TRBV5-1 and J is TRBJ2-2, with a weak D call TRBD2 (5 bases). The CDR3 has 18 amino acids. CDR1 is SGHRS, CDR2 YFSETQ, per germline. V was clipped by 5 bases and J by 3 bases, with 23 bases between them. The CDR3, as DNA: TGCGCCAGCAGTACTACCCCCGTCGCCGCGAGGGACACCGGGGAGCTGTTTTTT. This codes for CASSTTPVAARDTGELFF.

This clone was seen a single time. The chain is built from TRBV5-1 and TRBJ1-3; D gene ambiguous. Germline assignment: CDR1 SGHRS and CDR2 YFSETQ. V lost 0 bases and J lost 4, with 2 bases in between. CDR3 length equals 12 residues. CDR3 residues: CASSLAGNTIYF. CDR3 bases: TGCGCCAGCAGCTTGGCAGGAAACACCATATATTTT.

This clone showed up just once. The sample carries other DNA sequences with the same CDR3. The rearrangement joins TRBV29-1 to TRBJ2-7, with D possibly TRBD2 on 6 matching bases. V was clipped by 1 base and J by 4 bases, with 8 bases between them. From germline, CDR1 is SQVTM and CDR2 ANQGSEA. The CDR3 extends over 12 amino acids. In DNA, the CDR3 is TGCAGCGTTGAAGGTGGGGGGTACGAGCAGTACTTC. Residues: CSVEGGGYEQYF.

This clone was detected once. The chain links TRBV2 to TRBJ2-2, with D possibly matching TRBD2 (6 bases). Germline CDR1 and CDR2: SNHLY and FYNNEI. This CDR3 contains 16 residues. Trimming stripped 1 base from V and 7 bases from J, with 16 bases between. The CDR3 DNA sequence: TGTGCCAGCAGTGAAGGCGGGGCTGGTCCGTTCGGGGAGCTGTTTTTT. Encoded protein: CASSEGGAGPFGELFF.

The chain combines TRBV7-6 with TRBJ1-3; D unclear. The V gene lost 1 base and the J gene lost 0 bases, with 7 bases spanning the gap. CDR3 length: 15 amino acids. Looked up from germline, CDR1 is SGHVS and CDR2 is FNYEAQ. CDR3 protein: CASSLGPHSGNTIYF. The CDR3 DNA follows: TGTGCCAGCAGCTTAGGGCCACACTCTGGAAACACCATATATTTT.

V usage is TRBV6-6 and J usage is TRBJ1-2, with no clear D. This CDR3 is built from 11 residues. V lost 8 bases, J lost 2 bases, and 6 bases lay in between. From germline, CDR1 is MNHNY and CDR2 SVGAGI (reference sequence). CDR3 amino acids: CASAGNYGYTF. CDR3 nucleotide sequence: TGTGCCAGCGCGGGGAACTATGGCTACACCTTC.

With regard to this clone: This sample also contains other DNA sequences that code for the same CDR3. The J gene is TRBJ2-5, the V gene TRBV7-8; 7 bases map to TRBD2. The CDR3 sequence is 18 residues long. The germline CDR1 and CDR2 sequences are SGHVS and FQNEAQ. V lost 5 bases to trimming and J lost 5 bases; unmatched junction nucleotides: 20. CDR3 coding DNA: TGTGCCAGCAGCCCACTTGGGGGGGGGACCCCCGACGAGGAGACCCAGTACTTC. This gives the protein CASSPLGGGTPDEETQYF.

The rearrangement uses TRBV18 and TRBJ1-2, with a weak D call TRBD1 (6 bases). CDR3 length: 14 residues. CDR1 and CDR2 (germline): KGHSH, LQKENI. With 3 bases removed from V and 8 bases from J, the gap between germline ends came to 16 bases. The DNA of the CDR3 is TGTGCCAGCTCACCCACGAACAGGGAAGGGGGCTACACCTTC. The encoded protein is CASSPTNREGGYTF.

This rearrangement joins TRBV6-5 to TRBJ1-5; 9 positions agree with TRBD1. Trimming removed 7 bases from V and 9 bases from J; junction bases left unmatched: 10. Germline V gene sequence: CDR1 MNHEY, CDR2 SVGAGI. This CDR3 comprises 14 residues. CDR3 sequence: CASKQGQGLGPQHF. The DNA for the CDR3 is TGTGCCAGCAAGCAAGGACAGGGGCTTGGGCCCCAGCATTTT.

V and J are TRBV5-1 and TRBJ1-2, with D perhaps matching TRBD1 (5 bases). The CDR3 has 13 residues. The V gene lost 3 bases and the J gene lost 8 bases, with 14 bases spanning the gap. Germline-derived CDR1 and CDR2 are SGHRS and YFSETQ. The CDR3 DNA reads as TGCGCCAGCAGCTGGGGAGGGACCGGGGGCTACACCTTC. Protein sequence: CASSWGGTGGYTF.

V gene TRBV27 combines with J gene TRBJ2-7, with a possible D match to TRBD2 (6 bases). CDR1 and CDR2 from the germline V gene are MNHEY and SMNVEV (reference sequence). This CDR3 spans 16 amino acids. V gave up 0 bases and J gave up 0 bases, with 12 bases separating them. The CDR3 reads CASSLSAGGISYEQYF. The CDR3 region has the DNA TGTGCCAGCAGTTTATCTGCCGGGGGAATCTCCTACGAGCAGTACTTC.

The chain is built from TRBV7-9 and TRBJ2-1; 11 nucleotides match TRBD2. The V gene's germline CDR1 is SEHNR and CDR2 FQNEAQ (reference sequence). V shed 3 bases and J 3 bases; nucleotides not matched to a gene: 1. The CDR3 has 15 residues. Written as DNA, the CDR3 is TGTGCCAGCAGCTTGACTAGCGGGGACTACAATGAGCAGTTCTTC. Translation gives CASSLTSGDYNEQFF.

The chain couples TRBV27 to TRBJ2-1, with 9 positions matching TRBD1. From germline, CDR1 is MNHEY and CDR2 SMNVEV (reference sequence). CDR3 length: 14 amino acids. V lost 4 bases, J lost 6 bases, and 4 bases stayed unmatched. The CDR3, as DNA: TGTGCCAGCAGTTACAGGGGGCAGGCCAATGAGCAGTTCTTC. Translating it yields CASSYRGQANEQFF.

This chain links TRBV24-1 with TRBJ2-3; TRBD2 agrees at 7 bases. V gave up 9 bases and J gave up 3 bases; unmatched junction bases: 8. CDR1 and CDR2 from the germline V gene are KGHDR and SFDVKD. This CDR3 has 14 amino acids. Here the CDR3 reads CATGRAGDTDTQYF. CDR3 bases: TGTGCCACCGGTAGGGCGGGGGATACAGATACGCAGTATTTT.

V gene TRBV7-2 combines with J gene TRBJ1-5, with a possible D match to TRBD1 (6 bases). The germline V gene has CDR1 SGHTA and CDR2 FQGNSA. The length of the CDR3 is 13 residues. Trimming took 1 base from V and 7 from J, leaving 8 bases between them. CDR3 coding DNA: TGTGCCAGCAGCTTAGACAGGGAGCAGCCCCAGCATTTT. Amino acid sequence: CASSLDREQPQHF.

The chain links TRBV7-9 to TRBJ2-7; 7 bases agree with TRBD2. The germline V gene encodes CDR1 SEHNR and CDR2 FQNEAQ (reference sequence). The CDR3 runs to 16 residues. V shed 5 bases and J 0 bases; nucleotides not matched to a gene: 10. CDR3 residues: CASSASPGTNSYEQYF. DNA for the CDR3: TGTGCCAGCAGCGCCAGCCCCGGGACTAACTCCTACGAGCAGTACTTC.

This chain links TRBV2 with TRBJ1-6, with D perhaps TRBD1 (6 bases). Per germline, CDR1 SNHLY and CDR2 FYNNEI. This CDR3 is built from 15 residues. V was trimmed by 3 bases and J by 8 bases, leaving 14 bases between them. CDR3 sequence (DNA): TGTGCCAGCAGTGACCTCGGGGGGCAGGATTCACCCCTCCACTTT. Encoded protein: CASSDLGGQDSPLHF. Together with reference TRBV2 and TRBJ1-6, the CDR3 gives the full variable domain: EPEVTQTPSHQVTQMGQEVILRCVPISNHLYFYWYRQILGQKVEFLVSFYNNEISEKSEIFDDQFSVERPDGSNFTLKIRSTKLEDSAMYFCASSDLGGQDSPLHFGNGTRLTVT.

The chain combines TRBV29-1 with TRBJ1-5, with 10 bases fitting TRBD1. Trimming removed 7 bases from V and 2 bases from J; junction bases left unmatched: 11. Germline lookup yields CDR1 SQVTM and CDR2 ANQGSEA. There are 16 residues in the CDR3. The CDR3 region has the DNA TGCAGCGCTACAACCGGGACAGGGGCAGGCAATCAGCCCCAGCATTTT. Its protein is CSATTGTGAGNQPQHF.

The rearrangement uses TRBV21-1 and TRBJ2-7; TRBD1, the table's D call, lacks a check against the DNA. TRBV21-1 is a pseudogene segment. CDR3 size: 16 residues. CDR3 amino acids: CASSKLGDRSSYEQYF. The CDR3 DNA follows: TGTGCCAGCAGCAAATTGGGGGACAGGAGCTCCTACGAGCAGTACTTC.

The V call is TRBV6-5, the J call TRBJ2-1; 7 bases are a match to TRBD2. Germline V gene lookup returns CDR1 MNHEY and CDR2 SVGAGI. This CDR3 has 15 residues. V lost 6 bases and J lost 4; bases outside the gene matches: 9. The CDR3 DNA sequence: TGTGCCAGCAGGCACCGGGGGGAACGGTACAATGAGCAGTTCTTC. Its protein is CASRHRGERYNEQFF.

The J gene is TRBJ2-7, the V gene TRBV6-6, with unresolved D. Per germline, CDR1 MNHNY and CDR2 SVGAGI (reference sequence). Trimming took 6 bases from V and 3 from J, leaving 15 bases between them. The length of the CDR3 is 14 residues. CDR3 loop: CASSFPEIDYEQYF. The CDR3 DNA sequence: TGTGCCAGCAGCTTCCCAGAAATCGACTACGAGCAGTACTTC.

As regards this clone: Other DNA sequences in this specimen translate into the identical CDR3. The rearrangement uses TRBV20-1 and TRBJ1-2; tentative D call: TRBD1 (5 bases). The CDR3 consists of 11 residues. Per germline, CDR1 DFQATT and CDR2 SNEGSKA (reference sequence). V dropped 0 bases and J dropped 6 bases, with 5 bases sitting between them. In DNA form, the CDR3 reads TGCAGTGCTAGAGACAGGGATGGCTACACCTTC. Protein product: CSARDRDGYTF.

This chain links TRBV3-1 (or the pseudogene TRBV3-2) with TRBJ1-2; TRBD1 agrees at 8 bases. The CDR3 spans 15 residues. The germline V gene encodes CDR1 LGHDT and CDR2 YNNKEL (reference sequence). Trimming at V came to 6 bases and at J to 1 base, leaving 7 bases not matched to a gene. The CDR3: CASSDQDRDNYGYTF. The CDR3, as DNA: TGTGCCAGCAGTGACCAGGACAGGGATAACTATGGCTACACCTTC.

The genes are TRBV18 and TRBJ1-2; TRBD1 aligns across 12 bases. The CDR3 has 16 amino acids. V lost 0 bases, J lost 7 bases, and 6 bases stayed unmatched. Germline CDR1 and CDR2: KGHSH and LQKENI. The CDR3 DNA sequence: TGTGCCAGCTCACCACCTGGGACAGGGGGCGCGGGTGGCTACACCTTC. This codes for CASSPPGTGGAGGYTF. The complete variable domain, with remaining parts taken from reference TRBV18 and TRBJ1-2, reads NAGVMQNPRHLVRRRGQEARLRCSPMKGHSHVYWYRQLPEEGLKFMVYLQKENIIDESGMPKERFSAEFPKEGPSILRIQQVVRGDSAAYFCASSPPGTGGAGGYTFGSGTRLTVV.

CDR3 loop: CASSLAGNTIYF. The CDR3 DNA sequence: TGTGCCAGCAGCTTAGCAGGAAACACCATATATTTT. J is TRBJ1-3 and V is TRBV11-3, with D unclear. V shed 1 base and J shed 4 bases, with 2 bases lying between them. The CDR3 has 12 amino acids. Germline CDR1 and CDR2: SGHNT and YENEEA.